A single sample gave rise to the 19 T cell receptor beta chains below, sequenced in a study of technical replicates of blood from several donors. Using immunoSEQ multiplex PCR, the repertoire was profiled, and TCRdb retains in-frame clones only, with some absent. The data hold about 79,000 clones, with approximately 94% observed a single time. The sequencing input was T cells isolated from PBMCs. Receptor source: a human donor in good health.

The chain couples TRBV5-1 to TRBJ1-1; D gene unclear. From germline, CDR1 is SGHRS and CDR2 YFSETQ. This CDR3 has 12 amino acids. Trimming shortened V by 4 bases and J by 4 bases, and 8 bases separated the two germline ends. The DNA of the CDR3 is TGCGCCAGCAGCCGGGTGGGCACTGAAGCTTTCTTT. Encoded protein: CASSRVGTEAFF.

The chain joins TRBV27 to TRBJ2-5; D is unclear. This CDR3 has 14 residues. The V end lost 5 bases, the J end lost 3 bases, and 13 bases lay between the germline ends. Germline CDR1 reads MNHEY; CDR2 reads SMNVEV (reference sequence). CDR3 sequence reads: CASSPSIAEETQYF. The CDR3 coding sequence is TGTGCCAGCAGTCCCAGCATAGCAGAAGAGACCCAGTACTTC.

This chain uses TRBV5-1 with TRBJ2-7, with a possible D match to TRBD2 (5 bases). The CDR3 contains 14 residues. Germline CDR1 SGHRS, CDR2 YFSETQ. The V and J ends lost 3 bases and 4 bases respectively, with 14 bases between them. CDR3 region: CASSSGSTGYEQYF. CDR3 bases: TGCGCCAGCAGCTCGGGGAGTACCGGTTACGAGCAGTACTTC.

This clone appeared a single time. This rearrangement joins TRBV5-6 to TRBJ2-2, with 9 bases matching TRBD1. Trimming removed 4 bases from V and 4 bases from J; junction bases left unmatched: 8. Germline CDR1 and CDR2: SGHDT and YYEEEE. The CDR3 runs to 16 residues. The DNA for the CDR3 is TGTGCCAGCAGCGGAATACGACAGGGGGTCACCGGGGAGCTGTTTTTT. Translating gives CASSGIRQGVTGELFF.

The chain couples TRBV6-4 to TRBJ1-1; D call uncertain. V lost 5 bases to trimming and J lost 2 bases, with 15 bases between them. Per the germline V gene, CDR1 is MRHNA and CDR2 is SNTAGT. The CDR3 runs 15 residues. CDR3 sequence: CASSSQVQVNTEAFF. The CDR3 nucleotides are TGTGCCAGCAGTTCCCAGGTCCAAGTAAACACTGAAGCTTTCTTT.

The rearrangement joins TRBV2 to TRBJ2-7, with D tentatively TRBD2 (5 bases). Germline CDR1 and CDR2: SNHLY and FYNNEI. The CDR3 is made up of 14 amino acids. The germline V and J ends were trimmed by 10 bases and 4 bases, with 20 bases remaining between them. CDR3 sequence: CAIDVRGVGYEQYF. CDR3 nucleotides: TGTGCCATCGACGTACGGGGTGTGGGGTACGAGCAGTACTTC.

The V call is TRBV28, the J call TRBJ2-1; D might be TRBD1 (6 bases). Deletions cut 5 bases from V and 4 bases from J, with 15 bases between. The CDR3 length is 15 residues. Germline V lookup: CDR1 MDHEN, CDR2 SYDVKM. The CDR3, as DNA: TGTGCCAGCAGTCGTCCGGGACAAGAATACAATGAGCAGTTCTTC. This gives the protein CASSRPGQEYNEQFF.

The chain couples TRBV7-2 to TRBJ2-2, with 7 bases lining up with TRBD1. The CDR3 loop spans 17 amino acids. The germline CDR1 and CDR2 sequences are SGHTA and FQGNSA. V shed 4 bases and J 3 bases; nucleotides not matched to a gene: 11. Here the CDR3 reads CASSYGPGQLHTGELFF. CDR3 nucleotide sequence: TGTGCCAGCAGCTATGGGCCGGGACAGTTGCACACCGGGGAGCTGTTTTTT.

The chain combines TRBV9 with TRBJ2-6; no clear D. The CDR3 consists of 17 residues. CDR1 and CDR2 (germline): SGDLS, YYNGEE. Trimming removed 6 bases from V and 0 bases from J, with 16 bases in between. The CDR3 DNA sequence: TGTGCCAGCACTGTGAGTCCAATCGTCTCTGGGGCCAACGTCCTGACTTTC. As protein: CASTVSPIVSGANVLTF.

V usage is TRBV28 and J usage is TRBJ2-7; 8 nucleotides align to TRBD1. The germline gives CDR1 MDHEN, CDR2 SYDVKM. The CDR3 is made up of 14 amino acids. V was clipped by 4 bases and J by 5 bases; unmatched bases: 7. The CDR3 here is CASSSGDRSNEQYF. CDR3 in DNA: TGTGCCAGCAGTTCTGGGGACAGGAGCAACGAGCAGTACTTC.

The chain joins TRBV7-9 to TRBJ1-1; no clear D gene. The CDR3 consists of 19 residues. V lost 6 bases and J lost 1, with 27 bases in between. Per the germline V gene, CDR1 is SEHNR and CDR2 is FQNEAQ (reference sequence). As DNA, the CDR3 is TGTGCCAGCAGGCCCCCCGGTCCGGGATTACTCTACCAGAACACTGAAGCTTTCTTT. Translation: CASRPPGPGLLYQNTEAFF.

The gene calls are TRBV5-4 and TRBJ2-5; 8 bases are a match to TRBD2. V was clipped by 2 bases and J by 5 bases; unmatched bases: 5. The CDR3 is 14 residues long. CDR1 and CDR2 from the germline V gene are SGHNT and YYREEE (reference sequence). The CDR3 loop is CASSLAGAEETQYF. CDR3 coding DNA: TGTGCCAGCAGCTTAGCGGGGGCGGAGGAGACCCAGTACTTC.

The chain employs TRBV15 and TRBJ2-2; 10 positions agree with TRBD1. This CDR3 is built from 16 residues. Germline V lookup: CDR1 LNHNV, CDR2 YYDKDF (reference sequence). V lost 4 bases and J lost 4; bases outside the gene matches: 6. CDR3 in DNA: TGTGCCACCAGCATACCGGGACAGGGGACCACCGGGGAGCTGTTTTTT. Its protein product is CATSIPGQGTTGELFF.

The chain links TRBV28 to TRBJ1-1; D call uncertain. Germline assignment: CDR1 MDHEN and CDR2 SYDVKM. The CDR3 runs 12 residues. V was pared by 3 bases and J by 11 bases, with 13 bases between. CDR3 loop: CASSFNSLWAFF. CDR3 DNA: TGTGCCAGCAGTTTTAACAGCTTGTGGGCTTTCTTT. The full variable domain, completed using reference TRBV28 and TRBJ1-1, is DVKVTQSSRYLVKRTGEKVFLECVQDMDHENMFWYRQDPGLGLRLIYFSYDVKMKEKGDIPEGYSVSREKKERFSLILESASTNQTSMYLCASSFNSLWAFFGQGTRLTVV.

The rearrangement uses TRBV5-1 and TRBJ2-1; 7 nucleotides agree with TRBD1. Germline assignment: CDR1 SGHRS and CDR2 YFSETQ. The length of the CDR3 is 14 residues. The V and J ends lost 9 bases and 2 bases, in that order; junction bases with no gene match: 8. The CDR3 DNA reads TGCGCCACAGCGCCGGGGACAGCCTACAATGAGCAGTTCTTC. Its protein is CATAPGTAYNEQFF.

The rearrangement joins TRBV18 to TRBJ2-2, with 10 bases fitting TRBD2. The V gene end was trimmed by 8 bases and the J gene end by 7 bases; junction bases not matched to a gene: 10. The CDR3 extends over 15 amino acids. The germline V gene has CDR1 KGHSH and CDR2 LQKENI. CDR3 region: CASQSSGSGLGELFF. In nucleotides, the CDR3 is TGTGCCAGCCAATCTAGCGGGAGCGGTCTCGGGGAGCTGTTTTTT.

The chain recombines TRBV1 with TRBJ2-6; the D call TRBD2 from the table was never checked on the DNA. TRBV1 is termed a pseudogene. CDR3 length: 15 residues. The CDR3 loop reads CTSSFRDSGANVLTF. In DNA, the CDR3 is TGCACCAGCAGCTTCCGGGACTCTGGGGCCAACGTCCTGACTTTC.

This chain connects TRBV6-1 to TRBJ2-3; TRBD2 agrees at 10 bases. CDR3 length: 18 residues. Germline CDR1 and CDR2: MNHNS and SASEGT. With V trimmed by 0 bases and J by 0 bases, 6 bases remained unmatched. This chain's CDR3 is CASSEALWTSGSTDTQYF. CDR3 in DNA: TGTGCCAGCAGTGAAGCGCTCTGGACTAGCGGAAGCACAGATACGCAGTATTTT.

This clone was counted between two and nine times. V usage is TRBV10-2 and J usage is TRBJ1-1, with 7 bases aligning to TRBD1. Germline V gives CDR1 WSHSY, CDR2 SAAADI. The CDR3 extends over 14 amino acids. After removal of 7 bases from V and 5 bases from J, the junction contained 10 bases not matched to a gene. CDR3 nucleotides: TGCGCCAGCACCGGACAGGCGCGGGATACTGAAGCTTTCTTT. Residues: CASTGQARDTEAFF.